The next 20 T cell receptor beta chains were all read from a single sample in a study of T cell responses to AZD1222 COVID-19 vaccine. TCRdb keeps only in-frame clones here, not all; method: immunoSEQ multiplex PCR. The sample comprises approximately 150,000 clones, 85% to 95% of which are singletons, and about 0.9% rests with the top ten. The specimen was peripheral blood, collected on day 0 of AZD1222 vaccination. The receptors were sampled from an adult in good health.

The chain combines TRBV11-2 with TRBJ2-5; tentative D call: TRBD2 (6 bases). This CDR3 has 15 amino acids. Trimming left V 3 bases short and J 4 bases short, with 15 bases between. Per germline, CDR1 SGHAT and CDR2 FQNNGV. The CDR3 DNA reads as TGTGCCAGCAGCTTCGTGGGGGGTGGAGGAGAGACCCAGTACTTC. Residues: CASSFVGGGGETQYF. The full variable domain, rest sourced from reference TRBV11-2 and TRBJ2-5, is EAGVAQSPRYKIIEKRQSVAFWCNPISGHATLYWYQQILGQGPKLLIQFQNNGVVDDSQLPKDRFSAERLKGVDSTLKIQPAKLEDSAVYLCASSFVGGGGETQYFGPGTRLLVL.

The J gene is TRBJ2-1, the V gene TRBV18, with D possibly called TRBD1 or TRBD2 (6 bases each). Germline V CDR1 and CDR2: KGHSH, LQKENI. Between the trimmed V and J ends, which lost 5 bases and 5 bases, there was a span of 19 bases. The CDR3 length is 16 residues. CDR3 protein: CASSSSGGGPDNEQFF. CDR3 sequence (DNA): TGTGCCAGCTCATCTTCAGGAGGGGGGCCTGACAATGAGCAGTTCTTC.

The chain joins TRBV28 to TRBJ1-2; possibly TRBD1 for D (5 bases). The CDR3 covers 13 residues. V was clipped by 5 bases and J by 3 bases, with 10 bases between them. Germline V gives CDR1 MDHEN, CDR2 SYDVKM. The CDR3 loop reads CASSPTGDYGYTF. In DNA form, the CDR3 reads TGTGCCAGCAGTCCCACGGGGGACTATGGCTACACCTTC.

This clone appeared once. V gene TRBV30 combines with J gene TRBJ2-2; D gene ambiguous. Per the germline V gene, CDR1 is GTSNPN and CDR2 is SVGIG (reference sequence). This CDR3 is built from 12 residues. V was cut by 0 bases and J by 9 bases, with 8 bases left in between. CDR3 region: CAWSVVPRELFF. CDR3 sequence (DNA): TGTGCCTGGAGTGTGGTCCCCAGGGAGCTGTTTTTT.

The chain carries TRBV18 and TRBJ2-5, with 9 bases fitting TRBD2. Unmatched junction bases numbered 6, after V lost 3 bases and J lost 4 bases. CDR1 is KGHSH, CDR2 LQKENI, per germline. The CDR3 is made up of 15 amino acids. The CDR3 DNA reads as TGTGCCAGCTCACCTCCGGGACTAGCACCAGAGACCCAGTACTTC. Translating gives CASSPPGLAPETQYF. Supplemented by reference TRBV18 and TRBJ2-5, the full variable domain reads NAGVMQNPRHLVRRRGQEARLRCSPMKGHSHVYWYRQLPEEGLKFMVYLQKENIIDESGMPKERFSAEFPKEGPSILRIQQVVRGDSAAYFCASSPPGLAPETQYFGPGTRLLVL.

CDR3 DNA: TGTGCCAGCAGTTTACTACCTCTCTACGAGCAGTACTTC. This codes for CASSLLPLYEQYF. The V gene is TRBV28, the J gene TRBJ2-7; D remains unclear. CDR3 length: 13 residues. Between the trimmed V and J ends, which lost 2 bases and 3 bases, there was a span of 8 bases. Germline CDR1 MDHEN, CDR2 SYDVKM.

The chain employs TRBV12-2 and TRBJ2-2; the table assigns TRBD1, which was not confirmed against the DNA. TRBV12-2 is recorded as a pseudogene. The length of the CDR3 is 19 residues. As DNA, the CDR3 is TGTGCAAGTCGCTTGAGCCGACATAGAACAGGGAGATACACCGGGGAGCTGTTTTTT. The encoded protein is CASRLSRHRTGRYTGELFF.

This chain joins TRBV2 and TRBJ2-5; unclear D gene. Germline-derived CDR1 and CDR2 are SNHLY and FYNNEI. The CDR3 contains 13 residues. V lost 1 base, J lost 0 bases, and 3 bases lay in between. DNA of the CDR3: TGTGCCAGCAGTGAAGGACACCAAGAGACCCAGTACTTC. The encoded protein is CASSEGHQETQYF.

This chain connects TRBV7-2 to TRBJ1-2, with D possibly being TRBD1 (5 bases). The CDR3 has 15 amino acids. V was pared by 5 bases and J by 4 bases, with 17 bases between. Germline values: CDR1 SGHTA, CDR2 FQGNSA. The CDR3 DNA follows: TGTGCCAGCAGCCCAAGGGGCGGGGTTGGCTATGGCTACACCTTC. Its protein is CASSPRGGVGYGYTF. Combining the CDR3 with reference TRBV7-2 and TRBJ1-2 gives the whole variable domain GAGVSQSPSNKVTEKGKDVELRCDPISGHTALYWYRQSLGQGLEFLIYFQGNSAPDKSGLPSDRFSAERTGGSVSTLTIQRTQQEDSAVYLCASSPRGGVGYGYTFGSGTRLTVV.

The chain joins TRBV7-6 to TRBJ1-6; TRBD1 might be the D (6 bases). Germline values: CDR1 SGHVS, CDR2 FNYEAQ. Trimming removed 1 base at V and 7 bases at J, with 8 bases between. The CDR3 loop spans 14 amino acids. The CDR3 sequence: CASSLGTANSPLHF. The CDR3, as DNA: TGTGCCAGCAGCTTAGGGACAGCCAATTCACCCCTCCACTTT. Full variable domain (remainder filled in from reference TRBV7-6 and TRBJ1-6): GAGVSQSPRYKVTKRGQDVALRCDPISGHVSLYWYRQALGQGPEFLTYFNYEAQQDKSGLPNDRFSAERPEGSISTLTIQRTEQRDSAMYRCASSLGTANSPLHFGNGTRLTVT.

CDR3 loop: CASRGSNSNQPQHF. The CDR3 DNA sequence: TGTGCCAGCAGGGGGTCTAATAGCAATCAGCCCCAGCATTTT. The chain uses TRBV6-5 and TRBJ1-5; D ambiguous. Looked up from germline, CDR1 is MNHEY and CDR2 is SVGAGI. The CDR3 consists of 14 residues. V dropped 6 bases and J dropped 0 bases, with 9 bases sitting between them.

V and J are TRBV19 and TRBJ1-1; D might be TRBD1 (6 bases). V lost 6 bases to trimming and J lost 5 bases, with 7 bases between them. Germline assignment: CDR1 LNHDA and CDR2 SQIVND (reference sequence). This CDR3 spans 11 amino acids. The CDR3 DNA is TGTGCCAGTAGGGGGGCAACTGAAGCTTTCTTT. This gives the protein CASRGATEAFF.

The V call is TRBV3-1 (or the pseudogene TRBV3-2), the J call TRBJ2-5, with D possibly matching TRBD1 (6 bases). Trimming pared 2 bases from V and 2 bases from J, leaving 9 bases between. Germline CDR1 LGHDT, CDR2 YNNKEL (reference sequence). This CDR3 has 14 residues. The CDR3: CASSQRGSQETQYF. The CDR3 DNA reads TGTGCCAGCAGCCAAAGGGGGTCACAAGAGACCCAGTACTTC.

This chain links TRBV7-9 with TRBJ1-3; weak D call: TRBD1 (5 bases). V was clipped by 5 bases and J by 3 bases, with 11 bases between them. The CDR3 is 14 residues long. The V gene's germline CDR1 is SEHNR and CDR2 FQNEAQ (reference sequence). The CDR3 loop reads CASSPGLSGNTIYF. Written as DNA, the CDR3 is TGTGCCAGCAGCCCAGGGCTAAGTGGAAACACCATATATTTT.

The CDR3 reads CASSSKPGQANEQYF. In nucleotides, the CDR3 is TGTGCCAGCAGCTCAAAACCGGGACAAGCCAACGAGCAGTACTTC. The gene calls are TRBV7-2 and TRBJ2-7; a weak D match, TRBD1 (6 bases). CDR3 size: 15 residues. The germline V gene has CDR1 SGHTA and CDR2 FQGNSA. Trimming took off 4 bases at V and 5 bases at J, with 18 bases between the two ends.

V gene TRBV6-5 combines with J gene TRBJ1-4; unclear D gene. The CDR3 runs to 13 residues. Trimming removed 6 bases from V and 8 bases from J, with 13 bases in between. Germline CDR1 MNHEY, CDR2 SVGAGI. The CDR3 reads CASSLSVGEKLFF. CDR3 in DNA: TGTGCCAGCAGCCTCTCCGTGGGAGAAAAACTGTTTTTT.

This chain links TRBV18 with TRBJ1-3; D uncertain. Germline CDR1 reads KGHSH; CDR2 reads LQKENI. V lost 3 bases to trimming and J lost 0 bases, with 12 bases between them. This CDR3 has 16 amino acids. The CDR3: CASSPQDYYSGNTIYF. CDR3 sequence (DNA): TGTGCCAGCTCACCTCAGGACTATTACTCTGGAAACACCATATATTTT.

This chain joins TRBV6-5 and TRBJ1-1; D possibly corresponds to TRBD1 (6 bases). Germline V gives CDR1 MNHEY, CDR2 SVGAGI. This CDR3 has 14 residues. Trimming removed 8 bases at V and 1 base at J, with 14 bases between. The DNA of the CDR3 is TGTGCCAGCGAGGGGGGAAGCGGGAACACTGAAGCTTTCTTT. Its protein product is CASEGGSGNTEAFF.

This CDR3 is CASSISLGQGLNYGYTF. In DNA, the CDR3 is TGTGCCAGTAGTATATCCCTGGGACAAGGGCTCAACTATGGCTACACCTTC. The V call is TRBV19, the J call TRBJ1-2, with D possibly being TRBD1 (6 bases). Trimming removed 2 bases from V and 2 bases from J, with 18 bases in between. Germline V gene lookup returns CDR1 LNHDA and CDR2 SQIVND (reference sequence). The CDR3 spans 17 residues. Full variable domain (rest looked up from reference TRBV19 and TRBJ1-2): DGGITQSPKYLFRKEGQNVTLSCEQNLNHDAMYWYRQDPGQGLRLIYYSQIVNDFQKGDIAEGYSVSREKKESFPLTVTSAQKNPTAFYLCASSISLGQGLNYGYTFGSGTRLTVV.

The chain joins TRBV21-1 to TRBJ1-5; the D segment call TRBD1 is taken from the table without a DNA check. TRBV21-1 counts as a pseudogene. The CDR3 loop spans 14 amino acids. CDR3 loop: CASNHRGAGQPQHF. CDR3 in DNA: TGTGCCAGCAACCACAGGGGAGCAGGTCAGCCCCAGCATTTT.